Given below is one T cell receptor beta chain in context. These data come from a study of blood T cell repertoires in COVID-19. Clones were read by immunoSEQ multiplex PCR, and TCRdb kept only the in-frame ones, dropping some. The table lists some 200,000 clones, about 88% of them singletons. The germline V gene encodes CDR1 SGHAT and CDR2 FQNNGV. Trimming removed 4 bases from V and 6 bases from J, with 9 bases in between. The CDR3 consists of 12 residues. This receptor was obtained from a woman under 40 who had recovered from COVID-19. This rearrangement joins TRBV11-2 to TRBJ1-1; D ambiguous. Sequenced input: PBMCs or T cells enriched from blood (not recorded which). For the CDR3, the DNA is TGTGCCAGCAGCTCCGGGTGGGCTGAAGCTTTCTTT. Residues: CASSSGWAEAFF.